This T cell receptor (beta chain) was obtained from a study of CD8+ T cells in alopecia areata. Sorting separated CD25+CD127- cells from the CD4+ cells of 5 or 6 patients. TCR sequencing used cDNA made by reverse transcription of extracted RNA. Method: immunoSEQ multiplex PCR; TCRdb's copy keeps in-frame clones and lacks some. There are some 20,000 clones in the sample; 60% to 70% occur only once, and roughly 4.5% lies in the top ten. General observations from the study: Scalp sample data also include resident alphabeta T cells from normal skin.

About this clone: Its antigen remains unknown.

V lost 1 base, J lost 5 bases, and 14 bases stayed unmatched. Germline CDR1 and CDR2: LGHNA and YSLEER. CDR3 length equals 19 residues. The chain is built from TRBV4-3 and TRBJ2-1; 10 bases align to TRBD2. The source is a human donor with alopecia areata. The material sequenced was CD4+ Tregs sorted from blood. This CDR3 reads CASSQALLSGRMLNNEQFF. CDR3 coding DNA: TGCGCCAGCAGCCAAGCCCTGCTTAGCGGGAGGATGTTGAACAATGAGCAGTTCTTC.